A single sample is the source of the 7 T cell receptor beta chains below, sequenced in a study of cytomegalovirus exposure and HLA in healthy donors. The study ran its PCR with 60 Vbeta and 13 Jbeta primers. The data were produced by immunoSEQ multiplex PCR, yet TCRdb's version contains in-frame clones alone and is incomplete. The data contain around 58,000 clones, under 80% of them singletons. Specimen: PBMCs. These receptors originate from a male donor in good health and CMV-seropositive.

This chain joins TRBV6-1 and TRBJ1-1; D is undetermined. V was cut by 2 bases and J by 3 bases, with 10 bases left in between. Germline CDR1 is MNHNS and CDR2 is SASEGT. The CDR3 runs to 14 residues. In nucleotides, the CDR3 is TGTGCCAGCAGTGAACACGAGGGAGACACTGAAGCTTTCTTT. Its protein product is CASSEHEGDTEAFF.

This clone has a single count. The CDR3 nucleotides are TGCGCCAGCAGGCTGACAGGGGGCGCGGGTCAGCCCCAGCATTTT. Its protein product is CASRLTGGAGQPQHF. The rearrangement links TRBV10-2 to TRBJ1-5; 10 positions agree with TRBD1. This CDR3 has 15 residues. After removal of 6 bases from V and 6 bases from J, the junction contained 8 bases not matched to a gene. Germline lookup yields CDR1 WSHSY and CDR2 SAAADI.

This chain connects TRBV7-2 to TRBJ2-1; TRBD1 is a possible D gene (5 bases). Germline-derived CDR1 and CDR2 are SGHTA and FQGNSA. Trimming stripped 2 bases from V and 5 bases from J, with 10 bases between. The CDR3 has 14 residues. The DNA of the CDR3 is TGTGCCAGCAGCTTACTTAAAGGGGACAATGAGCAGTTCTTC. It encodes CASSLLKGDNEQFF.

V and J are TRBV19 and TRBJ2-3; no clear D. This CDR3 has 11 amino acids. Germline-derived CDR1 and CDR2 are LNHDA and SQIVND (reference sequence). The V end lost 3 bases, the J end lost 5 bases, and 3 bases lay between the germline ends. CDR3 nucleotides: TGTGCCAGTAGTATCCGAGATACGCAGTATTTT. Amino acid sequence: CASSIRDTQYF.

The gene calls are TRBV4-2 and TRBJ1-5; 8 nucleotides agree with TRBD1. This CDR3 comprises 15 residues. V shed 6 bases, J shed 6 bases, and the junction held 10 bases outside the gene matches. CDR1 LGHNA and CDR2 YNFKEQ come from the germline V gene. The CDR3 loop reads CASSPDDRGSQPQHF. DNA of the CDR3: TGTGCCAGCAGTCCCGACGACAGGGGTTCTCAGCCCCAGCATTTT.

The CDR3 here is CASSFSTTGGDDGYTF. CDR3 sequence (DNA): TGTGCCAGCAGTTTCTCAACCACAGGGGGCGATGATGGCTACACCTTC. The rearrangement uses TRBV6-5 and TRBJ1-2; 9 nucleotides line up with TRBD1. Germline V gene lookup returns CDR1 MNHEY and CDR2 SVGAGI. The CDR3 is made up of 16 amino acids. Trimming removed 4 bases from V and 6 bases from J; junction bases left unmatched: 12.

CDR3 coding DNA: TGCGCCAGCAGCCAAGACTGGGTCGAGGGTCAGCCCCAGCATTTT. Translating gives CASSQDWVEGQPQHF. The rearrangement joins TRBV4-1 to TRBJ1-5, with D unclear. The CDR3 spans 15 residues. Germline V gene lookup returns CDR1 MGHRA and CDR2 YSYEKL. Trimming left V 0 bases short and J 6 bases short, with 12 bases between.